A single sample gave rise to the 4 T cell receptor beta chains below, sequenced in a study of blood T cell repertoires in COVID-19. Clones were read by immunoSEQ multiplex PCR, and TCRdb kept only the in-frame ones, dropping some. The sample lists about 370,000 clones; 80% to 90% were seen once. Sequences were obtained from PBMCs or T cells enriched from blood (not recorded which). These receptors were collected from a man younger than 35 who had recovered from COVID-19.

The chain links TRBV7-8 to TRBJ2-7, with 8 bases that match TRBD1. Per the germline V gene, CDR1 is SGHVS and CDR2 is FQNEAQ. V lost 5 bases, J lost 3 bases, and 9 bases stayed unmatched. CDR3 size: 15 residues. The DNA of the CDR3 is TGTGCCAGCAGCCCGAGGACAGGGCGTTACTACGAGCAGTACTTC. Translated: CASSPRTGRYYEQYF.

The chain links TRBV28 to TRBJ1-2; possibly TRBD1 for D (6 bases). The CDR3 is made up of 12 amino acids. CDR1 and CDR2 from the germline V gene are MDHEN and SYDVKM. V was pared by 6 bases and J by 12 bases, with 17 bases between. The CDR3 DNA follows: TGTGCCAGCAGCTGGGAATGGGGGGGCGACACCTTC. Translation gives CASSWEWGGDTF.

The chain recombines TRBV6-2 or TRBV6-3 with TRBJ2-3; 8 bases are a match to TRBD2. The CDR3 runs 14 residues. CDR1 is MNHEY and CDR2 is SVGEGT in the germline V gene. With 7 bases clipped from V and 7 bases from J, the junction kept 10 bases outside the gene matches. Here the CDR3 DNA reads TGTGCCAGCACCCCCAGCGGGGGTTCGTATACGCAGTATTTT. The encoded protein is CASTPSGGSYTQYF.

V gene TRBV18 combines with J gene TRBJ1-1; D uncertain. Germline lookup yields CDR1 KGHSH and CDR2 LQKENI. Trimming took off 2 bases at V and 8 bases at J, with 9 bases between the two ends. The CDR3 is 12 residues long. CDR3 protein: CASSPRGEEAFF. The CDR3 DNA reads TGTGCCAGCTCACCAAGAGGAGAGGAAGCTTTCTTT.